The rows below give T cell receptor beta chains drawn from one sample of a study of early T cells in non-severe SARS-CoV-2 infection. Using its own MiXCR run on the 5' RACE reads, TCRdb lists one record per CDR3 protein. The top ten hold about 6.3% of the sample, which has tens of thousands of distinct CDR3 sequences, roughly 4.2% seen once. Sequenced: whole blood. These receptors came from an adult who was a healthcare worker with PCR-confirmed SARS-CoV-2 infection or an uninfected control (not recorded which). CDR3s include the opening cysteine and the closing phenylalanine or tryptophan. The order of the fields is D gene, J gene, V gene, clone size, CDR3 protein. The D gene is left open where the match is weak. Not all rows give a size; the values are once, few, many and, for expanded clones, a class.

NA,TRBJ2-7,TRBV5-1,many,CASSFSGYEQYF
TRBD2,TRBJ2-5,TRBV9,many,CASSALAGSQTQYF
NA,TRBJ1-3,TRBV6-2/TRBV6-3,many,CASTSWRRDVAGGNTIYF
NA,TRBJ1-6,TRBV2,few,CASRDFSYNSPLHF
NA,TRBJ1-1,TRBV20-1,NA,CSASGGSTEAFF
NA,TRBJ2-5,TRBV7-2,many,CASSRDQRPETQYF
NA,TRBJ2-3,TRBV10-2,many,CASKLDTSTDTQYF
NA,TRBJ2-1,TRBV6-5,many,CASRRGLEQSGEQFF
TRBD2,TRBJ2-1,TRBV12-3/TRBV12-4,many,CASRDEAGGPRYNEQFF
NA,TRBJ2-1,TRBV29-1,many,CSVEDRRLAYNEQFF
NA,TRBJ2-1,TRBV5-1,few,CASFTTRGQEQFF
NA,TRBJ1-1,TRBV9,many,CASSVNILNTEAFF
TRBD2,TRBJ2-4,TRBV7-2,many,CASSLASGRMDKNIQYF
TRBD2,TRBJ2-7,TRBV7-2,many,CASSLDEGGEQYF
NA,TRBJ2-3,TRBV7-9,few,CASSRPLDTQYF
NA,TRBJ2-5,TRBV19,many,CASRWAAQETQYF
NA,TRBJ2-5,TRBV2,NA,CASSVSRPGVLVQETQYF
NA,TRBJ2-1,TRBV30,many,CAWSSPFSYNEQFF
NA,TRBJ1-5,TRBV20-1,many,CSGTRVGGNQPQHF
TRBD2,TRBJ2-3,TRBV12-3/TRBV12-4,many,CASSLTSGGPYTDTQYF
TRBD2,TRBJ2-3,TRBV5-6,many,CASSLGQRDTDTQYF
NA,TRBJ2-7,TRBV6-1,many,CASSVELGYEQYF
TRBD1,TRBJ2-7,TRBV20-1,few,CSAPRDSLSEQYF
NA,TRBJ1-6,TRBV7-8,many,CASSGDALADSPLHF
TRBD2,TRBJ2-7,TRBV10-3,many,CAISGLAGVGYEQYF
NA,TRBJ2-3,TRBV4-3,NA,CASSQDRKTPTTDTQYF
TRBD1,TRBJ2-7,TRBV2,many,CASRSGTGNYEQYF
NA,TRBJ2-3,TRBV10-3,many,CAIRGLKDTQYF
NA,TRBJ2-2,TRBV11-2,many,CASSFVTLQVGELFF
TRBD2,TRBJ2-7,TRBV29-1,many,CSVRTGGAQGEQYF
NA,TRBJ2-2,TRBV10-3,few,CAISESLAGELFF
NA,TRBJ1-3,TRBV7-2,few,CASSPAADRSGNTIYF
NA,TRBJ2-1,TRBV24-1,many,CATSDLIEQFF
NA,TRBJ2-3,TRBV27,many,CASRLNRADTQYF
TRBD2,TRBJ2-2,TRBV7-8,few,CASSLAPSGGWTGELFF
NA,TRBJ2-7,TRBV28,many,CASSSVHEQYF
TRBD1,TRBJ1-1,TRBV20-1,many,CSASRQGAGAEAFF
NA,TRBJ2-3,TRBV2,NA,CASSEDPNRPGTQYF
NA,TRBJ2-1,TRBV7-3,NA,CASSFAGADEQFF
TRBD1,TRBJ2-7,TRBV20-1,many,CSANEGTGHNEQYF
NA,TRBJ2-1,TRBV20-1,many,CSAKGRLYNEQFF